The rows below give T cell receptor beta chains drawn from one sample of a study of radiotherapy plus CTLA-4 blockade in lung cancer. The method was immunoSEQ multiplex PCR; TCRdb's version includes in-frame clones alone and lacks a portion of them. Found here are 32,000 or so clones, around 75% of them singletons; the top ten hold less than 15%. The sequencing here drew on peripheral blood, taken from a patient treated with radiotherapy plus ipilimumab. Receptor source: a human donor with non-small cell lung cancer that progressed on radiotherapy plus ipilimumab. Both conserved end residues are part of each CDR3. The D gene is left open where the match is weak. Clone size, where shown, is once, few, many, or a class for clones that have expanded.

CDR3aa: CSVQGTYEQYF
CDR3nt: TGCAGTGTACAGGGTACCTACGAGCAGTACTTC
j_gene: TRBJ2-7
abundance: once
d_gene: NA
v_gene: TRBV20-1

CDR3aa: CASSEEGSYYEQYF
CDR3nt: TGTGCCAGCAGTGAAGAGGGTAGTTACTACGAGCAGTACTTC
j_gene: TRBJ2-7
abundance: NA
d_gene: NA
v_gene: TRBV6-1

CDR3aa: CASSPRALSNYGYTF
CDR3nt: TGTGCCAGCAGTCCCCGGGCCCTCTCTAACTATGGCTACACCTTC
j_gene: TRBJ1-2
abundance: NA
d_gene: NA
v_gene: TRBV27

CDR3aa: CASSLGGPPPLDAWDTGELFF
CDR3nt: TGCGCCAGCAGCTTGGGGGGCCCCCCCCCACTAGACGCATGGGACACCGGGGAGCTGTTTTTT
j_gene: TRBJ2-2
abundance: NA
d_gene: NA
v_gene: TRBV5-1

CDR3aa: CAIWAIPYGYTF
CDR3nt: TGTGCCATCTGGGCCATCCCCTATGGCTACACCTTC
j_gene: TRBJ1-2
abundance: NA
d_gene: NA
v_gene: TRBV10-3

CDR3aa: CASSLGGSSYNEQFF
CDR3nt: TGTGCCAGTAGTCTTGGCGGTAGCTCCTACAATGAGCAGTTCTTC
j_gene: TRBJ2-1
abundance: NA
d_gene: NA
v_gene: TRBV19

CDR3aa: CASSYLRVSDYGYTF
CDR3nt: TGTGCCAGCAGTTATTTAAGGGTATCGGACTATGGCTACACCTTC
j_gene: TRBJ1-2
abundance: few
d_gene: NA
v_gene: TRBV6-6

CDR3aa: CASSLRSPSNEKLFF
CDR3nt: TGTGCCAGCAGCTTGAGGAGCCCGTCAAATGAAAAACTGTTTTTT
j_gene: TRBJ1-4
abundance: NA
d_gene: NA
v_gene: TRBV5-6

CDR3aa: CASSPRQGAAYEQYF
CDR3nt: TGTGCCAGCAGTCCCCGGCAAGGGGCGGCCTACGAGCAGTACTTC
j_gene: TRBJ2-7
abundance: few
d_gene: NA
v_gene: TRBV6-6

CDR3aa: CASSLGAGGPREQFF
CDR3nt: TGTGCCAGCAGCTTGGGAGCGGGGGGCCCGAGGGAGCAGTTCTTC
j_gene: TRBJ2-1
abundance: NA
d_gene: TRBD2
v_gene: TRBV13

CDR3aa: CASSPGLGDTQYF
CDR3nt: TGTGCCAGCAGCCCGGGACTCGGAGATACGCAGTATTTT
j_gene: TRBJ2-3
abundance: medium-sized
d_gene: NA
v_gene: TRBV5-4

CDR3aa: CASRGDGGNTIYF
CDR3nt: TGTGCCAGCAGGGGGGACGGAGGAAACACCATATATTTT
j_gene: TRBJ1-3
abundance: NA
d_gene: NA
v_gene: TRBV2

CDR3aa: CASSLEGGRREQFF
CDR3nt: TGTGCCAGCAGCTTAGAGGGGGGGCGGCGAGAGCAGTTCTTC
j_gene: TRBJ2-1
abundance: NA
d_gene: NA
v_gene: TRBV7-2

CDR3aa: CASSFGVAGSSTDTQYF
CDR3nt: TGTGCCAGCAGTTTTGGAGTAGCGGGTTCTAGCACAGATACGCAGTATTTT
j_gene: TRBJ2-3
abundance: few
d_gene: TRBD2
v_gene: TRBV28

CDR3aa: CASSSGQGTAGYTF
CDR3nt: TGTGCCAGCAGCTCAGGACAGGGGACGGCTGGCTACACCTTC
j_gene: TRBJ1-2
abundance: NA
d_gene: TRBD1
v_gene: TRBV7-2

CDR3aa: CSVEGGGTDTQYF
CDR3nt: TGCAGCGTTGAAGGAGGGGGTACAGATACGCAGTATTTT
j_gene: TRBJ2-3
abundance: few
d_gene: NA
v_gene: TRBV29-1

CDR3aa: CASSFYPTGEAYGYTF
CDR3nt: TGTGCCAGCAGCTTTTACCCGACAGGGGAGGCCTATGGCTACACCTTC
j_gene: TRBJ1-2
abundance: NA
d_gene: TRBD1
v_gene: TRBV9

CDR3aa: CASSPGGFRGETQYF
CDR3nt: TGTGCCAGCAGTCCAGGGGGCTTTAGGGGAGAGACCCAGTACTTC
j_gene: TRBJ2-5
abundance: NA
d_gene: TRBD1
v_gene: TRBV6-1

CDR3aa: CASRVGNSNQPQHF
CDR3nt: TGTGCCAGCAGGGTAGGGAATAGCAATCAGCCCCAGCATTTT
j_gene: TRBJ1-5
abundance: NA
d_gene: NA
v_gene: TRBV5-5

CDR3aa: CSAHLGETQYF
CDR3nt: TGCAGTGCTCACTTAGGAGAGACCCAGTACTTC
j_gene: TRBJ2-5
abundance: NA
d_gene: NA
v_gene: TRBV20-1

CDR3aa: CASSNSGTQTQYF
CDR3nt: TGTGCCAGCAGCAATAGCGGTACTCAGACCCAGTACTTC
j_gene: TRBJ2-5
abundance: NA
d_gene: NA
v_gene: TRBV6-1

CDR3aa: CASSSPTGRDVYGYTF
CDR3nt: TGTGCCAGTAGTTCCCCGACAGGGAGGGACGTTTATGGCTACACCTTC
j_gene: TRBJ1-2
abundance: once
d_gene: TRBD1
v_gene: TRBV19

CDR3aa: CSVAESYEQYF
CDR3nt: TGCAGCGTCGCGGAATCCTACGAGCAGTACTTC
j_gene: TRBJ2-7
abundance: NA
d_gene: NA
v_gene: TRBV29-1

CDR3aa: CASIPTGTDTQYF
CDR3nt: TGCGCCAGCATCCCGACAGGCACAGATACGCAGTATTTT
j_gene: TRBJ2-3
abundance: NA
d_gene: NA
v_gene: TRBV5-1

CDR3aa: CASSLGYRNSPLHF
CDR3nt: TGTGCCAGCAGCCTCGGGTACAGAAATTCACCCCTCCACTTT
j_gene: TRBJ1-6
abundance: NA
d_gene: NA
v_gene: TRBV7-3

CDR3aa: CASSPSGGDYNEQFF
CDR3nt: TGTGCCAGCAGCCCTAGCGGGGGGGATTACAATGAGCAGTTCTTC
j_gene: TRBJ2-1
abundance: NA
d_gene: TRBD2
v_gene: TRBV7-3

CDR3aa: CASRVGQGEETQYF
CDR3nt: TGCGCCAGCAGGGTTGGACAGGGGGAAGAGACCCAGTACTTC
j_gene: TRBJ2-5
abundance: NA
d_gene: TRBD1
v_gene: TRBV5-1

CDR3aa: CASSESTYYQPQHF
CDR3nt: TGCGCCAGCAGTGAGTCAACTTACTATCAGCCCCAGCATTTT
j_gene: TRBJ1-5
abundance: few
d_gene: NA
v_gene: TRBV10-2

CDR3aa: CATQGSGLTDTQYF
CDR3nt: TGTGCCACCCAAGGTAGCGGTCTCACAGATACGCAGTATTTT
j_gene: TRBJ2-3
abundance: NA
d_gene: NA
v_gene: TRBV10-3

CDR3aa: CASSTRQGDTYYGYTF
CDR3nt: TGTGCCAGTAGTACCAGACAGGGAGATACCTACTATGGCTACACCTTC
j_gene: TRBJ1-2
abundance: once
d_gene: TRBD1
v_gene: TRBV19

CDR3aa: CASSVTARENEYF
CDR3nt: TGTGCCAGCAGCGTCACCGCAAGGGAGAACGAGTACTTC
j_gene: TRBJ2-5
abundance: NA
d_gene: NA
v_gene: TRBV7-8

CDR3aa: CASSFLAYGYTF
CDR3nt: TGTGCCAGCAGCTTCTTGGCCTATGGCTACACCTTC
j_gene: TRBJ1-2
abundance: few
d_gene: NA
v_gene: TRBV7-2

CDR3aa: CASSYGGVGGYTF
CDR3nt: TGTGCCAGCAGTTATGGGGGGGTTGGAGGCTACACCTTC
j_gene: TRBJ1-2
abundance: NA
d_gene: NA
v_gene: TRBV6-5

CDR3aa: CASTGASSYEQYF
CDR3nt: TGTGCCAGCACCGGGGCTTCCTCCTACGAGCAGTACTTC
j_gene: TRBJ2-7
abundance: once
d_gene: NA
v_gene: TRBV6-6

CDR3aa: CASSLKFEAEAFF
CDR3nt: TGTGCCAGCAGCCTTAAATTTGAGGCTGAAGCTTTCTTT
j_gene: TRBJ1-1
abundance: NA
d_gene: NA
v_gene: TRBV14

CDR3aa: CASSVETGEKLFF
CDR3nt: TGTGCCAGCAGCGTAGAAACTGGTGAAAAACTGTTTTTT
j_gene: TRBJ1-4
abundance: NA
d_gene: NA
v_gene: TRBV9

CDR3aa: CASSLYPMNTEAFF
CDR3nt: TGTGCCAGCAGCTTGTACCCTATGAACACTGAAGCTTTCTTT
j_gene: TRBJ1-1
abundance: NA
d_gene: NA
v_gene: TRBV5-6

CDR3aa: CASSLGGQGNEKLFF
CDR3nt: TGTGCCAGCAGCTTGGGGGGGCAGGGTAATGAAAAACTGTTTTTT
j_gene: TRBJ1-4
abundance: NA
d_gene: NA
v_gene: TRBV5-4

CDR3aa: CASSYSSSPDTQYF
CDR3nt: TGTGCCAGCAGTTACTCGTCTAGCCCAGATACGCAGTATTTT
j_gene: TRBJ2-3
abundance: NA
d_gene: NA
v_gene: TRBV6-6

CDR3aa: CASSETGSDPFNEQFF
CDR3nt: TGTGCCAGCAGTGAAACCGGATCAGACCCCTTCAATGAGCAGTTCTTC
j_gene: TRBJ2-1
abundance: NA
d_gene: NA
v_gene: TRBV6-1

CDR3aa: CASSPQGAGEQYF
CDR3nt: TGTGCCAGCAGCCCCCAGGGGGCGGGCGAGCAGTACTTC
j_gene: TRBJ2-7
abundance: few
d_gene: TRBD1
v_gene: TRBV7-3

CDR3aa: CASSSGTGGYEQFF
CDR3nt: TGTGCCAGCAGTTCCGGGACAGGGGGGTATGAGCAGTTCTTC
j_gene: TRBJ2-1
abundance: NA
d_gene: TRBD1
v_gene: TRBV2

CDR3aa: CSVSLVSEKLFF
CDR3nt: TGCAGCGTGAGTCTGGTATCCGAAAAACTGTTTTTT
j_gene: TRBJ1-4
abundance: NA
d_gene: NA
v_gene: TRBV29-1

CDR3aa: CASSPSPQKTQYF
CDR3nt: TGTGCCAGCTCCCCCTCTCCTCAGAAGACCCAGTACTTC
j_gene: TRBJ2-5
abundance: NA
d_gene: NA
v_gene: TRBV18

CDR3aa: CASKGTNEKLFF
CDR3nt: TGTGCCAGCAAGGGAACTAATGAAAAACTGTTTTTT
j_gene: TRBJ1-4
abundance: few
d_gene: NA
v_gene: TRBV28

CDR3aa: CASSPEVDGFGYTF
CDR3nt: TGTGCCAGCAGCCCAGAAGTGGACGGCTTCGGCTACACCTTC
j_gene: TRBJ1-2
abundance: NA
d_gene: NA
v_gene: TRBV9

CDR3aa: CASSPTGGYYGYTF
CDR3nt: TGTGCCAGCAGTCCCACAGGGGGATACTATGGCTACACCTTC
j_gene: TRBJ1-2
abundance: NA
d_gene: TRBD1
v_gene: TRBV27

CDR3aa: CASSTGTGRKPEAFF
CDR3nt: TGTGCCAGCAGTACCGGGACAGGGCGAAAACCTGAAGCTTTCTTT
j_gene: TRBJ1-1
abundance: NA
d_gene: TRBD1
v_gene: TRBV13

CDR3aa: CASSGVRTGLNQPQHF
CDR3nt: TGTGCCAGTAGTGGGGTAAGGACAGGACTAAATCAGCCCCAGCATTTT
j_gene: TRBJ1-5
abundance: NA
d_gene: TRBD1
v_gene: TRBV19

CDR3aa: CASSPRDSFYSNQPQHF
CDR3nt: TGTGCCAGCAGCCCGAGGGACAGTTTTTATAGCAATCAGCCCCAGCATTTT
j_gene: TRBJ1-5
abundance: NA
d_gene: TRBD1
v_gene: TRBV7-2

CDR3aa: CATSRDKANTEAFF
CDR3nt: TGTGCCACCAGCAGAGATAAGGCGAACACTGAAGCTTTCTTT
j_gene: TRBJ1-1
abundance: NA
d_gene: NA
v_gene: TRBV15

CDR3aa: CASLLLGLDTQYF
CDR3nt: TGTGCCAGCCTTTTACTTGGGCTTGATACGCAGTATTTT
j_gene: TRBJ2-3
abundance: NA
d_gene: NA
v_gene: TRBV5-8

CDR3aa: CASSTRTGGLTDTQYF
CDR3nt: TGTGCCAGCAGCACCCGGACAGGGGGCTTGACAGATACGCAGTATTTT
j_gene: TRBJ2-3
abundance: NA
d_gene: TRBD1
v_gene: TRBV13